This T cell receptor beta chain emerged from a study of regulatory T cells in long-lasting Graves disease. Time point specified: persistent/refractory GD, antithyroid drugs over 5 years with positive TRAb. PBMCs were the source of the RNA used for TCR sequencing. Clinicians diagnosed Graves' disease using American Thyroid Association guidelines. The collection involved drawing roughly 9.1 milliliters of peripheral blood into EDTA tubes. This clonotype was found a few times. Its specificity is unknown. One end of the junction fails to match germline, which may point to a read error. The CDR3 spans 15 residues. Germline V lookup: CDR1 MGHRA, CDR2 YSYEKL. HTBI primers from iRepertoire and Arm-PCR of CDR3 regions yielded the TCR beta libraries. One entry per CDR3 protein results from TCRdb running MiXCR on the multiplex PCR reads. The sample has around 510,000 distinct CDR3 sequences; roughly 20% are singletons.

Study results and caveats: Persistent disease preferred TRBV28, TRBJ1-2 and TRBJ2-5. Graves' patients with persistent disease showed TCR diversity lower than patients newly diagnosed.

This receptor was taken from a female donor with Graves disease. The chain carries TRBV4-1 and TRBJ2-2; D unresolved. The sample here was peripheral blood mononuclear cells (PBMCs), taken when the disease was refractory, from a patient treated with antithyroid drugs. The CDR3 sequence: CASTQVVSNTGELFF. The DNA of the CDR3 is TGCGCCAGCACCCAAGTGGTATCGAACACCGGGGAGCTGTTTTTT.